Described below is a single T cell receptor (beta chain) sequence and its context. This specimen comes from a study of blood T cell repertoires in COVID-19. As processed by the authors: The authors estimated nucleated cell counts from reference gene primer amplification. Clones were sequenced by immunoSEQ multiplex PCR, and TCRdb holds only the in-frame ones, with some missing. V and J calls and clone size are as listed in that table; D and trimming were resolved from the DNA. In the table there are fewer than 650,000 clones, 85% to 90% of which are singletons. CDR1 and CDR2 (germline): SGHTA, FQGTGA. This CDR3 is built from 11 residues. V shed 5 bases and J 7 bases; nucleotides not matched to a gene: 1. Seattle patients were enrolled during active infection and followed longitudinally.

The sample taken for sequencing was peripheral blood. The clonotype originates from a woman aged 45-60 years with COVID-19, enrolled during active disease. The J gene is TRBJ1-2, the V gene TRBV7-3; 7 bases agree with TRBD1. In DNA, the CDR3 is TGTGCCAGCAGCGCAGGGGGTGGCTACACCTTC. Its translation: CASSAGGGYTF.